Here is one T cell receptor (beta chain) with its context. In germline, CDR1 is SQVTM, CDR2 ANQGSEA. The CDR3 runs to 16 residues. Trimming took 7 bases from V and 3 from J; bases not matched to a gene: 15. Clones were read by immunoSEQ multiplex PCR, and TCRdb kept only the in-frame ones, dropping some. The sample yields fewer than 95,000 clones, nearly 95% seen once. The data were taken from a study of technical replicates of blood from a few donors. The chain is built from TRBV29-1 and TRBJ1-3; 7 nucleotides match TRBD1. Sequenced material: T cells isolated from PBMCs. This TCR came from a human donor in good health. The CDR3 DNA follows: TGCAGCGAATCCGACAGGGAGCGATTTCGTGGAAACACCATATATTTT. Translation: CSESDRERFRGNTIYF. The full variable domain, its missing parts supplied by reference TRBV29-1 and TRBJ1-3, is SAVISQKPSRDICQRGTSLTIQCQVDSQVTMMFWYRQQPGQSLTLIATANQGSEATYESGFVIDKFPISRPNLTFSTLTVSNMSPEDSSIYLCSESDRERFRGNTIYFGEGSWLTVV.